These T cell receptor beta chains were read from a single sample in a study of blood T cell repertoires in COVID-19. Only in-frame clones appear in the TCRdb table, and some are missing; sequencing was by immunoSEQ multiplex PCR. The sample holds about 220,000 clones, roughly 88% seen once. Sample: PBMCs or T cells enriched from blood (not recorded which). The receptors derive from a woman aged 40 to 50 with acute COVID-19. Each CDR3 is given with its conserved first and last residue. D genes are given only for firm matches. Size tells how often a clone was seen (once, few, many) or the class of an expanded clone, and some rows leave it out.

TRBD1 TRBJ1-1 TRBV5-1 . TGCGCCAGCAGCAGAACAGGGGACACTGAAGCTTTCTTT CASSRTGDTEAFF
TRBD1 TRBJ1-1 TRBV3-1/TRBV3-2 . TGTGCCAGCAGCCCAAGCGGGACAGGGAATACTGAAGCTTTCTTT CASSPSGTGNTEAFF
. TRBJ1-5 TRBV27 . TGTGCCAGCAGGCGTGGGGGGGTCTGGCAGCCCCAGCATTTT CASRRGGVWQPQHF
. TRBJ1-2 TRBV6-5 . TGTGCCAGCACCGCCGGGACTGGGGTTAACTATGGCTACACCTTC CASTAGTGVNYGYTF
TRBD1 TRBJ2-2 TRBV10-1 once TGCGCCAGCAGTGATTCCGACAGGGCTAGTGGCCGGGAGCTGTTTTTT CASSDSDRASGRELFF
. TRBJ1-2 TRBV19 . TGTGCCAGTAGCTTTAACTATGGCTACACCTTC CASSFNYGYTF
. TRBJ1-6 TRBV9 . TGTGCCAGCAGCGTCAAGGGGGATAATTCACCCCTCCACTTT CASSVKGDNSPLHF
. TRBJ1-1 TRBV5-1 . TGCGCCAGCACTCGGGGAGGGCTCCGGGACACTGAAGCTTTCTTT CASTRGGLRDTEAFF
TRBD1 TRBJ2-5 TRBV5-1 . TGCGCCAGCAGCCCGACAGGGGCGCTCCAAGAGACCCAGTACTTC CASSPTGALQETQYF
. TRBJ2-2 TRBV29-1 . TGCAGCGTTGCCGCCGGGACCGGGGAGCTGTTTTTT CSVAAGTGELFF
. TRBJ1-6 TRBV11-2 . TGTGCCAGCAGCTTCGACAATGCACCCCTCCACTTT CASSFDNAPLHF
. TRBJ1-5 TRBV19 . TGTGCCAGTAGTATAGATAACACAGCTAATCAGCCCCAGCATTTT CASSIDNTANQPQHF
. TRBJ1-5 TRBV5-7 . TGTGCCAGCAGCTTGGGGGACTTCCGGGACTTCAGGTCCCAGCCCCAGCATTTT CASSLGDFRDFRSQPQHF
TRBD1 TRBJ1-1 TRBV11-3 . TGTGCCAGCAGCTTAGATGCCGGGACAGGGGGCGGTGAAGCTTTCTTT CASSLDAGTGGGEAFF
. TRBJ2-3 TRBV19 . TGTGCCAGTAGTACCGACAGTGCAGATACGCAGTATTTT CASSTDSADTQYF
TRBD2 TRBJ2-1 TRBV7-2 . TGTGCCAGCAGCCTGGAGCGGGGGGGCCACAATGAGCAGTTCTTC CASSLERGGHNEQFF
. TRBJ1-1 TRBV9 . TGTGCCAGCAGCGGCGGAGGGGTGGGGAGCACTGAAGCTTTCTTT CASSGGGVGSTEAFF
. TRBJ1-2 TRBV15 . TGTGCCACCAGCAGGGAGCTTAACTATGGCTACACCTTC CATSRELNYGYTF
TRBD1 TRBJ1-3 TRBV7-3 few TGTGCCAGCAGCCTAGGGGACAGGAGCTCTGGAAACACCATATATTTT CASSLGDRSSGNTIYF
. TRBJ1-6 TRBV7-2 . TGTGCCAGCTCTTCCCAGGGAACCTCCGGCTCACCCCTCCACTTT CASSSQGTSGSPLHF
. TRBJ2-1 TRBV6-5 . TGTGCCAGCAGTTTCGACACGAACAATGAGCAGTTCTTC CASSFDTNNEQFF
TRBD1 TRBJ1-2 TRBV19 . TGTGCCAGTAGTATCACAGGGGGCCCGGGCTATGGCTACACCTTC CASSITGGPGYGYTF
. TRBJ2-4 TRBV6-5 . TGTGCCAGCAGTTACCGGGGGGCCAAAAACATTCAGTACTTC CASSYRGAKNIQYF
. TRBJ1-4 TRBV19 . TGTGCCAGTAGTATTCGGGGTTCGCGTGAAAAACTGTTTTTT CASSIRGSREKLFF
. TRBJ1-4 TRBV7-8 . TGTGCCAGCAGCCCCCCCGGGGGGGGTAATGAAAAACTGTTTTTT CASSPPGGGNEKLFF
. TRBJ1-4 TRBV5-1 . TGCGCCAGCAGCCAAAAGACAGGCTCTAATGAAAAACTGTTTTTT CASSQKTGSNEKLFF
. TRBJ1-1 TRBV19 . TGTGCCAGTAGTACTTCTAGGGGAGGGAGGAACACTGAAGCTTTCTTT CASSTSRGGRNTEAFF
. TRBJ1-4 TRBV4-1 . TGCGCCAGCAGCCAACACAGGAATGAAAAACTGTTTTTT CASSQHRNEKLFF
. TRBJ2-3 TRBV27 . TGTGCCAGCAGTAGGACAGCTAGCACAGATACGCAGTATTTT CASSRTASTDTQYF
TRBD1 TRBJ1-4 TRBV12-3/TRBV12-4 . TGTGCCAGCAGCTATAACAGGGGCAGTGTTCTGTTTTTT CASSYNRGSVLFF
. TRBJ1-1 TRBV15 once TGTGCCACCAGGACACCGACCATCAACACTGAAGCTTTCTTT CATRTPTINTEAFF
TRBD1 TRBJ1-1 TRBV6-5 . TGTGCCAGCAGCCCATTTCAGGGGGCGGGGACTGAAGCTTTCTTT CASSPFQGAGTEAFF
TRBD1 TRBJ1-1 TRBV19 . TGTGCCAGTAGTGCACGACAGGGGGTCGGCACTGAAGCTTTCTTT CASSARQGVGTEAFF
. TRBJ1-2 TRBV12-3/TRBV12-4 . TGTGCCAGCAGTTTCGGGAGCAACTATGGCTACACCTTC CASSFGSNYGYTF
. TRBJ2-1 TRBV7-2 few TGTGCCAGCAGCACTAGGGCAGTTGTAGGCCCCAATGAGCAGTTCTTC CASSTRAVVGPNEQFF
TRBD2 TRBJ2-1 TRBV7-9 . TGTGCCAGCAGCTTAGTACCCAGCGGACTAGCGGGCTCCTACAATGAGCAGTTCTTC CASSLVPSGLAGSYNEQFF
TRBD1 TRBJ2-2 TRBV6-5 . TGTGCCAGCCGCCGGGACAGGGACACCGGGGAGCTGTTTTTT CASRRDRDTGELFF
. TRBJ1-2 TRBV19 . TGTGCCAGTGTGGGGCGGGACGGGGGCTACACCTTC CASVGRDGGYTF
TRBD1 TRBJ2-6 TRBV7-6 . TGTGCCAGCAGCTCAGAGTTAACAGGGGACCCGTACTCTGGGGCCAACGTCCTGACTTTC CASSSELTGDPYSGANVLTF
. TRBJ2-3 TRBV7-7 . TGTGCCAGCAGCTTAGCCGGGGGTACGGCAGATACGCAGTATTTT CASSLAGGTADTQYF
TRBD1 TRBJ2-5 TRBV4-1 . TGCGCCAGCAGCGCCCCCGGGACAGGGCGGCAAGAGACCCAGTACTTC CASSAPGTGRQETQYF
. TRBJ1-1 TRBV5-6 . TGTGCCAGCAGTCCTGGGGGCGACACTGAAGCTTTCTTT CASSPGGDTEAFF
TRBD1 TRBJ1-2 TRBV7-8 . TGTGCCAGCAGCACCTGGGACAGGGCTAACTATGGCTACACCTTC CASSTWDRANYGYTF
. TRBJ2-2 TRBV7-2 . TGTGCCAGCAGCTTAGGGACTACCATAGACACCGGGGAGCTGTTTTTT CASSLGTTIDTGELFF
TRBD2 TRBJ2-5 TRBV14 . TGTGCCAGCAGCCAACGCCTAGCGGTTCGGGAGACCCAGTACTTC CASSQRLAVRETQYF
. TRBJ1-6 TRBV27 . TGTGCCAGCAGTTTAGTTAACTATTCACCCCTCCACTTT CASSLVNYSPLHF
TRBD1 TRBJ2-1 TRBV9 . TGTGCCAGCAGCAGAATTCCTAGGACAGGGGGAAACAATGAGCAGTTCTTC CASSRIPRTGGNNEQFF
TRBD1 TRBJ1-1 TRBV5-6 . TGTGCCAGCAGCTTGTACACAGGACAGGGGAACACTGAAGCTTTCTTT CASSLYTGQGNTEAFF
. TRBJ2-7 TRBV6-5 . TGTGCCAGCAGTTACGCAGGGCCGGACGAGCAGTACTTC CASSYAGPDEQYF
TRBD1 TRBJ2-3 TRBV27 . TGTGCCAGCAGCCTCGACAGGGTTAATACGCAGTATTTT CASSLDRVNTQYF
. TRBJ1-1 TRBV9 . TGTGCCAGCAGCGTGAGCTGGGGGGCTGAAGCTTTCTTT CASSVSWGAEAFF
. TRBJ1-2 TRBV27 once TGTGCCAGCAGTCGAAATCCAGGGAACTATGGCTACACCTTC CASSRNPGNYGYTF
TRBD2 TRBJ2-1 TRBV11-2 . TGTGCCAGCAGCCCCCGGACTAGCCGGGATGAGCAGTTCTTC CASSPRTSRDEQFF
TRBD2 TRBJ2-5 TRBV18 . TGTGCCAGCTCACCGCGGCTAGCGGGGGAAATGTACCAAGAGACCCAGTACTTC CASSPRLAGEMYQETQYF
. TRBJ1-1 TRBV7-8 . TGTGCCAGCAGCTTATTTCGGCAGGCCCATGAAGCTTTCTTT CASSLFRQAHEAFF